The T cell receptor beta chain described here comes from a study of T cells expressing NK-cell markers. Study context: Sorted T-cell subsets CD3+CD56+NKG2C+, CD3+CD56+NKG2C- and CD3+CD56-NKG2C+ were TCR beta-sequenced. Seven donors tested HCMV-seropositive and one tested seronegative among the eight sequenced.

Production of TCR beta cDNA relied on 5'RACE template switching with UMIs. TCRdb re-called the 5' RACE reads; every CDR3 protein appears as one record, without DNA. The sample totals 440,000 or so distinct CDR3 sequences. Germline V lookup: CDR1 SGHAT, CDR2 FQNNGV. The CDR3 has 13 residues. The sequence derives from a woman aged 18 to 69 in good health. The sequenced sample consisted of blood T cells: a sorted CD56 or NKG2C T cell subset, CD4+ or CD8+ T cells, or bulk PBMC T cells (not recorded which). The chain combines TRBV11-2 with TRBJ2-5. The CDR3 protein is CASSLSLRETQYF.